Presented here are 10 T cell receptor beta chains from one specimen sequenced in a study of cytomegalovirus exposure and HLA in healthy donors. PCR employed 60 Vbeta and 13 Jbeta primers. The assay was immunoSEQ multiplex PCR, and TCRdb's table has in-frame clones only and misses some. The table shows around 300,000 clones, with about 66% occurring only once. Sequencing used PBMCs. These receptors originate from a female donor in good health and CMV-seronegative.

The V and J genes are TRBV28 and TRBJ1-1; D gene ambiguous. The V and J ends lost 6 bases and 5 bases respectively, with 7 bases between them. The germline CDR1 and CDR2 sequences are MDHEN and SYDVKM. The CDR3 has 11 residues. DNA for the CDR3: TGTGCCAGCAGCCTCGGTACTGAAGCTTTCTTT. It encodes CASSLGTEAFF.

CDR3 sequence reads: CATTLSASRQREQFF. The CDR3 bases are TGTGCCACTACCCTGTCGGCTAGCCGCCAGCGGGAGCAGTTCTTC. This rearrangement joins TRBV27 to TRBJ2-1; D might be TRBD2 (5 bases). The germline V gene has CDR1 MNHEY and CDR2 SMNVEV (reference sequence). The CDR3 is 15 amino acids. Trimming cost V 10 bases and J 10 bases, with 26 bases left between them.

The chain links TRBV5-6 to TRBJ1-1; D remains unclear. In germline, CDR1 is SGHDT, CDR2 YYEEEE. The V end lost 3 bases, the J end lost 3 bases, and 18 bases lay between the germline ends. This CDR3 region has 16 residues. The DNA for the CDR3 is TGTGCCAGCAGCTCCGAACATCGATGGGCAGACACTGAAGCTTTCTTT. Its translation: CASSSEHRWADTEAFF.

As concerns this clone: At one boundary the junction diverges from the germline segment, which might be a read error. V gene TRBV7-2 combines with J gene TRBJ2-7, with unresolved D. Germline assignment: CDR1 SGHTA and CDR2 FQGNSA. The CDR3 runs to 13 residues. CDR3 amino acids: CASSLNRDYEQYF. In DNA, the CDR3 is TGTGCCAGTAGCTTAAATAGAGACTACGAGCAGTACTTC.

The count of this clone is one. This sequence joins TRBV11-2 and TRBJ2-1; 9 positions match TRBD2. CDR1 and CDR2 from the germline V gene are SGHAT and FQNNGV. The V segment lost 1 base and the J segment 2 bases; nucleotides outside the gene matches: 0. The CDR3 covers 15 residues. The CDR3 nucleotides are TGTGCCAGCAGCTTAGTAGCGGGGGCCTACAATGAGCAGTTCTTC. It yields the protein CASSLVAGAYNEQFF.

The V call is TRBV6-5, the J call TRBJ1-1; 7 bases align to TRBD1. CDR1 is MNHEY, CDR2 SVGAGI, per germline. This CDR3 has 13 amino acids. After removal of 6 bases from V and 2 bases from J, the junction contained 3 bases not matched to a gene. CDR3 protein: CASRRDSNTEAFF. The DNA for the CDR3 is TGTGCCAGCAGGCGGGACAGCAACACTGAAGCTTTCTTT.

This clone came up a few times. V and J are TRBV4-1 and TRBJ2-7, with 9 bases identical to TRBD2. The CDR3 is 15 residues long. Germline V gene lookup returns CDR1 MGHRA and CDR2 YSYEKL. V was clipped by 4 bases and J by 2 bases; unmatched bases: 6. The CDR3 loop reads CASSPRASGAYEQYF. The CDR3 DNA reads TGCGCCAGCAGCCCCCGGGCTAGCGGGGCCTACGAGCAGTACTTC.

The chain links TRBV5-6 to TRBJ2-5, with D perhaps matching TRBD1 (6 bases). The end of the DNA aligns better with TRBJ2-7, so the J call may be wrong. Germline V gives CDR1 SGHDT, CDR2 YYEEEE. The CDR3 spans 12 residues. CDR3 coding DNA: TGTGCCAGCAGCTGGAGGACAGACGAGCAGTACTTC. It specifies CASSWRTDEQYF.

V usage is TRBV29-1 and J usage is TRBJ2-1; 7 nucleotides agree with TRBD1. This CDR3 region has 13 residues. Germline assignment: CDR1 SQVTM and CDR2 ANQGSEA. Trimming cost V 6 bases and J 9 bases; bases outside gene matches: 11. The CDR3 DNA follows: TGCAGCGTCTCATCGCGAGGGGGCAGTGAGCAGTTCTTC. Protein product: CSVSSRGGSEQFF.

The table lists this clone with a count of one. The chain couples TRBV27 to TRBJ1-2, with D tentatively TRBD1 (5 bases). The CDR3 contains 13 residues. Germline V gene lookup returns CDR1 MNHEY and CDR2 SMNVEV (reference sequence). Trimming shortened V by 5 bases and J by 4 bases, and 11 bases separated the two germline ends. CDR3 bases: TGTGCCAGCAGTACGGGGGGAGGCTATGGCTACACCTTC. Its translation: CASSTGGGYGYTF.